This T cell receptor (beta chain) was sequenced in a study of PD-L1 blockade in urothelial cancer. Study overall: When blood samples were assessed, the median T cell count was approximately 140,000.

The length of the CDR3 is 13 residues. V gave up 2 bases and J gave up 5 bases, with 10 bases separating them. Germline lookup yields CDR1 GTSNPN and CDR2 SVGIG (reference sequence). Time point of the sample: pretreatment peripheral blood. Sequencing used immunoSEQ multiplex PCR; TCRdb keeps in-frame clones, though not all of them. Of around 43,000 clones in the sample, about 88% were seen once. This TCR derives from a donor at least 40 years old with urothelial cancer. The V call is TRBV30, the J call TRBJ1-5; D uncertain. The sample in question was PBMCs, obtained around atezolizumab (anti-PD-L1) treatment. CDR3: CAWSRQDYQPQHF. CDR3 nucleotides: TGTGCCTGGAGTCGGCAGGACTATCAGCCCCAGCATTTT.